The clone carrying this T cell receptor (beta chain) was seen a few times. The entry originates in a study of Graves' ophthalmopathy and Graves' hyperthyroidism. The length of the CDR3 is 16 residues. Germline values: CDR1 GTSNPN, CDR2 SVGIG (reference sequence). Germline trimming cut 0 bases from V and 7 bases from J; bases unmatched to any gene: 6. The sequenced template was RNA, covering the TCR beta CDR3 region. First-round RT-PCR employed HTBI primers, with a second-round multiplex PCR after it. Each CDR3 protein gets one entry after TCRdb re-called the multiplex PCR reads with MiXCR. The data hold 300,000 to 400,000 distinct CDR3 sequences, with about a sixth observed a single time.

The chain uses TRBV30 and TRBJ2-3; 14 bases are shared with TRBD2. This clonotype was obtained from an adult woman with stable Graves' hyperthyroidism. Sequenced sample: peripheral blood. CDR3 region: CAWSVVWTSGRNTQYF. The CDR3 DNA is TGTGCCTGGAGTGTCGTCTGGACTAGCGGGAGGAATACGCAGTATTTT. The full variable domain, with the rest looked up from reference TRBV30 and TRBJ2-3, is SQTIHQWPATLVQPVGSPLSLECTVEGTSNPNLYWYRQAAGRGLQLLFYSVGIGQISSEVPQNLSASRPQDRQFILSSKKLLLSDSGFYLCAWSVVWTSGRNTQYFGPGTRLTVL.